This entry lists 28 T cell receptor beta chains sequenced from one sample in a study of blood T cell repertoires in COVID-19. Method: immunoSEQ multiplex PCR; TCRdb's copy keeps in-frame clones and lacks some. The data contain about 40,000 clones, 80% to 90% of them seen just once; the ten biggest clones take up 15%. The source material was peripheral blood. Receptor source: a man between 65 and 80 years old with active COVID-19.

CDR3 sequence: CASTQGSGNTIYF. The CDR3 DNA sequence: TGTGCCAGTACCCAGGGCTCTGGAAACACCATATATTTT. V gene TRBV19 combines with J gene TRBJ1-3, with a possible D match to TRBD1 (5 bases). This CDR3 comprises 13 residues. The germline V and J ends were trimmed by 7 bases and 0 bases, with 7 bases remaining between them. The germline gives CDR1 LNHDA, CDR2 SQIVND (reference sequence).

J is TRBJ1-1 and V is TRBV2, with TRBD1 as a possible D gene (6 bases). The CDR3 loop spans 15 amino acids. CDR1 and CDR2 from the germline V gene are SNHLY and FYNNEI. Trimming took 2 bases from V and 1 from J, leaving 11 bases between them. In nucleotides, the CDR3 is TGTGCCAGCAGTGAATTGCGGACAGAGAACACTGAAGCTTTCTTT. The encoded protein is CASSELRTENTEAFF.

The chain recombines TRBV7-8 with TRBJ2-2, with TRBD1 matching over 9 bases. After removal of 4 bases from V and 1 base from J, the junction contained 4 bases not matched to a gene. Germline loops: CDR1 SGHVS, CDR2 FQNEAQ. This CDR3 is built from 16 residues. The CDR3 spells CASSSRDRENTGELFF. The CDR3 DNA reads TGTGCCAGCAGCTCCCGGGACAGGGAGAACACCGGGGAGCTGTTTTTT.

This clone was picked up one time. This chain uses TRBV1 with TRBJ2-3; the DNA was not compared with TRBD2, the D call given in the table. TRBV1 is termed a pseudogene. This CDR3 contains 19 residues. The CDR3 here is CTSSQDSSSGTKFPDTQYF. The DNA of the CDR3 is TGCACCAGCAGCCAAGATTCGTCTAGCGGGACAAAGTTCCCAGATACGCAGTATTTT.

The genes are TRBV11-2 and TRBJ2-1; possibly TRBD1 for D (6 bases). Germline CDR1 SGHAT, CDR2 FQNNGV. The CDR3 sequence is 16 residues long. Trimming left V 4 bases short and J 5 bases short, with 18 bases between. CDR3 in DNA: TGTGCCAGCAGCTCCTTAATCCGGACAGCTGACAATGAGCAGTTCTTC. This translates into CASSSLIRTADNEQFF.

This chain connects TRBV4-3 to TRBJ2-2, with TRBD1 matching 8 bases. The CDR3 extends over 17 amino acids. Trimming removed 0 bases from V and 9 bases from J; junction bases left unmatched: 12. Germline-derived CDR1 and CDR2 are LGHNA and YSLEER. The CDR3 DNA follows: TGCGCCAGCAGCCAAGATTGGGGCACAGGGGGTATCAGGGAGCTGTTTTTT. It yields the protein CASSQDWGTGGIRELFF.

This clone was recorded once. The chain links TRBV7-6 to TRBJ2-3; D is perhaps TRBD1 (6 bases). This CDR3 is 15 amino acids long. In germline, CDR1 is SGHVS, CDR2 FNYEAQ. Deletions cut 8 bases from V and 1 base from J, with 16 bases between. The CDR3 loop is CASGGLYRGTDTQYF. CDR3 nucleotide sequence: TGTGCCAGCGGAGGACTCTACAGGGGCACAGATACGCAGTATTTT.

This sequence joins TRBV7-3 and TRBJ2-5; D call uncertain. Germline CDR1 SGHTA, CDR2 FQGTGA. The V gene lost 1 base and the J gene lost 5 bases, with 8 bases spanning the gap. The CDR3 length is 13 residues. CDR3 residues: CASSLRPGETQYF. In DNA form, the CDR3 reads TGTGCCAGCAGCTTAAGACCAGGCGAGACCCAGTACTTC.

This chain joins TRBV7-9 and TRBJ1-1, with D possibly TRBD1 on 5 matching bases. V lost 5 bases, J lost 8 bases, and 12 bases lay in between. Germline CDR1 reads SEHNR; CDR2 reads FQNEAQ (reference sequence). The CDR3 extends over 12 amino acids. The CDR3, as DNA: TGTGCCAGCAGCCCACTCGACAGAGAAGCTTTCTTT. It is translated as CASSPLDREAFF.

The genes are TRBV7-2 and TRBJ2-1; 9 bases fit TRBD1. This CDR3 is built from 18 residues. Trimming removed 4 bases from V and 0 bases from J; junction bases left unmatched: 10. Germline V gene lookup returns CDR1 SGHTA and CDR2 FQGNSA. The CDR3 is CASSSGQGYESSYNEQFF. The CDR3 DNA is TGTGCCAGCAGCTCGGGACAGGGCTACGAGAGCTCCTACAATGAGCAGTTCTTC.

This clone has only one observation. V gene TRBV7-2 combines with J gene TRBJ2-1; 13 bases map to TRBD2. Looked up from germline, CDR1 is SGHTA and CDR2 is FQGNSA. CDR3 length equals 15 residues. V shed 5 bases and J 7 bases; nucleotides not matched to a gene: 5. The CDR3: CASSPRTSGGNEQFF. The CDR3 DNA is TGTGCCAGCAGCCCTAGGACTAGCGGGGGAAATGAGCAGTTCTTC. Complete variable domain (other parts from reference TRBV7-2 and TRBJ2-1): GAGVSQSPSNKVTEKGKDVELRCDPISGHTALYWYRQSLGQGLEFLIYFQGNSAPDKSGLPSDRFSAERTGGSVSTLTIQRTQQEDSAVYLCASSPRTSGGNEQFFGPGTRLTVL.

This chain connects TRBV5-1 to TRBJ1-3; 7 bases agree with TRBD1. The CDR3 is made up of 14 amino acids. Trimming took 9 bases from V and 1 from J; bases not matched to a gene: 7. CDR1 SGHRS and CDR2 YFSETQ come from the germline V gene. The CDR3 protein is CAIQGEGSGNTIYF. The DNA of the CDR3 is TGCGCCATTCAGGGGGAAGGGTCTGGAAACACCATATATTTT.

The chain has TRBV11-3 and TRBJ2-7; 8 nucleotides match TRBD1. V lost 1 base and J lost 6; bases outside the gene matches: 2. The V gene's germline CDR1 is SGHNT and CDR2 YENEEA. The CDR3 has 13 amino acids. CDR3 region: CASSLGTGSEQYF. Written as DNA, the CDR3 is TGTGCCAGCAGCTTAGGGACAGGGAGCGAGCAGTACTTC.

V is TRBV5-1 and J is TRBJ1-4; TRBD1 matches 8 bases. With 0 bases clipped from V and 6 bases from J, the junction kept 1 base outside the gene matches. This CDR3 contains 14 residues. CDR1 SGHRS and CDR2 YFSETQ come from the germline V gene. The CDR3 nucleotides are TGCGCCAGCAGCTTGGGGGACAGGCATGAAAAACTGTTTTTT. Translated: CASSLGDRHEKLFF.

This chain connects TRBV4-2 to TRBJ1-2; D may be TRBD1 (6 bases). V was trimmed by 0 bases and J by 4 bases, leaving 9 bases between them. Germline V CDR1 and CDR2: LGHNA, YNFKEQ. The CDR3 is made up of 14 amino acids. CDR3 coding DNA: TGTGCCAGCAGCCAAGATCAGGGGATCTATGGCTACACCTTC. Translated: CASSQDQGIYGYTF.

CDR3 sequence reads: CASGSSDAKNIQYF. CDR3 nucleotides: TGTGCCAGCGGGTCTAGCGACGCCAAAAACATTCAGTACTTC. This chain uses TRBV2 with TRBJ2-4, with D perhaps TRBD2 (6 bases). Trimming took 8 bases from V and 1 from J, leaving 12 bases between them. Germline-derived CDR1 and CDR2 are SNHLY and FYNNEI. The CDR3 consists of 14 residues. The full variable domain, completed using reference TRBV2 and TRBJ2-4, is EPEVTQTPSHQVTQMGQEVILRCVPISNHLYFYWYRQILGQKVEFLVSFYNNEISEKSEIFDDQFSVERPDGSNFTLKIRSTKLEDSAMYFCASGSSDAKNIQYFGAGTRLSVL.

The chain has TRBV7-2 and TRBJ2-5; 7 bases align to TRBD2. Germline V CDR1 and CDR2: SGHTA, FQGNSA. This CDR3 has 15 residues. The J segment lost 2 bases and the V segment lost 5 bases, leaving 8 bases of the junction unmatched. The CDR3: CASSPSAGVQETQYF. The CDR3 DNA reads TGTGCCAGCAGCCCGTCGGCGGGGGTACAAGAGACCCAGTACTTC.

The chain couples TRBV7-3 to TRBJ2-3; TRBD2 matches at 7 bases. Germline V CDR1 and CDR2: SGHTA, FQGTGA. J was trimmed by 0 bases and V by 5 bases; bases with no gene match: 11. The CDR3 is 17 amino acids. The CDR3 protein is CASSPNGRSGSTDTQYF. The CDR3, as DNA: TGTGCCAGCAGCCCTAACGGGAGGAGCGGGAGCACAGATACGCAGTATTTT.

The J gene is TRBJ2-3, the V gene TRBV11-2; no reliable D call. V gave up 5 bases and J gave up 14 bases, with 17 bases separating them. This CDR3 comprises 12 residues. From germline, CDR1 is SGHAT and CDR2 FQNNGV. In DNA, the CDR3 is TGTGCCAGCAGCCCAACTGTATCCCACCGGTATTTT. It specifies CASSPTVSHRYF.

The CDR3 nucleotides read TGTGCCAGCTCACCTTTCCGACAGGAGCCCAATCAGCCCCAGCATTTT. It specifies CASSPFRQEPNQPQHF. The chain is built from TRBV18 and TRBJ1-5; TRBD1 is a possible D gene (6 bases). The V end lost 3 bases, the J end lost 3 bases, and 15 bases lay between the germline ends. The CDR3 is 16 amino acids. Per the germline V gene, CDR1 is KGHSH and CDR2 is LQKENI. Based on the CDR3 plus reference TRBV18 and TRBJ1-5, the full variable domain is NAGVMQNPRHLVRRRGQEARLRCSPMKGHSHVYWYRQLPEEGLKFMVYLQKENIIDESGMPKERFSAEFPKEGPSILRIQQVVRGDSAAYFCASSPFRQEPNQPQHFGDGTRLSIL.

The chain combines TRBV7-2 with TRBJ2-5; 10 bases are a match to TRBD2. Looked up from germline, CDR1 is SGHTA and CDR2 is FQGNSA. With 4 bases clipped from V and 1 base from J, the junction kept 6 bases outside the gene matches. This CDR3 spans 16 amino acids. DNA of the CDR3: TGTGCCAGCAGCTCGGGGTTAGCGGGGGGCCAAGAGACCCAGTACTTC. This encodes CASSSGLAGGQETQYF.

The chain is built from TRBV11-3 and TRBJ1-5, with D possibly being TRBD1 (6 bases). CDR3 length equals 15 residues. V was pared by 5 bases and J by 0 bases, with 11 bases between. Germline V lookup: CDR1 SGHNT, CDR2 YENEEA. The CDR3 reads CASSGTGISNQPQHF. Written as DNA, the CDR3 is TGTGCCAGCAGCGGAACAGGGATTAGCAATCAGCCCCAGCATTTT.

The sample holds a few counts of this clone. The chain combines TRBV28 with TRBJ1-3, with 10 bases fitting TRBD1. From germline, CDR1 is MDHEN and CDR2 SYDVKM. The CDR3 spans 15 residues. The V segment lost 8 bases and the J segment 4 bases; nucleotides outside the gene matches: 8. The CDR3 loop reads CASFRQGARGNTIYF. DNA for the CDR3: TGTGCCAGCTTTCGACAGGGGGCGCGGGGAAACACCATATATTTT.

The gene calls are TRBV5-4 and TRBJ2-3; perhaps TRBD2 as D (6 bases). CDR3 length: 15 residues. Germline V gives CDR1 SGHNT, CDR2 YYREEE (reference sequence). V was pared by 3 bases and J by 2 bases, with 13 bases between. This CDR3 reads CASSWGVMATDTQYF. DNA of the CDR3: TGTGCCAGCAGCTGGGGGGTTATGGCCACAGATACGCAGTATTTT.

This chain joins TRBV7-9 and TRBJ1-2, with TRBD1 matching 8 bases. The CDR3 covers 14 residues. V shed 4 bases, J shed 2 bases, and the junction held 3 bases outside the gene matches. From germline, CDR1 is SEHNR and CDR2 FQNEAQ (reference sequence). The CDR3 nucleotides read TGTGCCAGCAGCTCCAGGACAGGGAACTATGGCTACACCTTC. Translation: CASSSRTGNYGYTF.

The chain couples TRBV12-3 or TRBV12-4 to TRBJ1-1, with 7 positions matching TRBD1. V dropped 6 bases and J dropped 1; count of bases not matched to a gene: 2. The CDR3 consists of 13 residues. CDR3 in amino acids: CASSRQGNTEAFF. CDR3 DNA: TGTGCCAGCAGCCGACAGGGGAACACTGAAGCTTTCTTT.

This chain connects TRBV18 to TRBJ1-1, with TRBD1 as a possible D gene (5 bases). Germline loops: CDR1 KGHSH, CDR2 LQKENI. V was trimmed by 2 bases and J by 7 bases, leaving 11 bases between them. The CDR3 has 13 residues. CDR3 loop: CASSPSGGSEAFF. CDR3 nucleotide sequence: TGTGCCAGCTCACCAAGCGGGGGGAGTGAAGCTTTCTTT.

The rearrangement links TRBV5-1 to TRBJ2-1, with TRBD1 matching over 7 bases. Germline trimming cut 4 bases from V and 4 bases from J; bases unmatched to any gene: 5. This CDR3 is built from 14 residues. CDR1 SGHRS and CDR2 YFSETQ come from the germline V gene. CDR3 in amino acids: CASSPKDRYNEQFF. CDR3 coding DNA: TGCGCCAGCAGCCCGAAGGACAGGTACAATGAGCAGTTCTTC. Based on the CDR3 plus reference TRBV5-1 and TRBJ2-1, the full variable domain is KAGVTQTPRYLIKTRGQQVTLSCSPISGHRSVSWYQQTPGQGLQFLFEYFSETQRNKGNFPGRFSGRQFSNSRSEMNVSTLELGDSALYLCASSPKDRYNEQFFGPGTRLTVL.